Detailed here is one T cell receptor beta chain. These data come from a study of technical replicates of blood from several donors. Some clones are missing from TCRdb's copy, which holds only in-frame ones; the method was immunoSEQ multiplex PCR. This table holds roughly 73,000 clones, around 93% found once. The germline V gene encodes CDR1 LNHDA and CDR2 SQIVND (reference sequence). There are 15 residues in the CDR3. The V end lost 4 bases, the J end lost 2 bases, and 13 bases lay between the germline ends. The TCR sequence derives from a human donor in good health. The sequenced material came from T cells isolated from PBMCs. The chain has TRBV19 and TRBJ2-3; D possibly corresponds to TRBD1 (6 bases). The CDR3 here is CASSKLGQYTDTQYF. The CDR3 coding sequence is TGTGCCAGTAGTAAACTTGGACAGTACACAGATACGCAGTATTTT.